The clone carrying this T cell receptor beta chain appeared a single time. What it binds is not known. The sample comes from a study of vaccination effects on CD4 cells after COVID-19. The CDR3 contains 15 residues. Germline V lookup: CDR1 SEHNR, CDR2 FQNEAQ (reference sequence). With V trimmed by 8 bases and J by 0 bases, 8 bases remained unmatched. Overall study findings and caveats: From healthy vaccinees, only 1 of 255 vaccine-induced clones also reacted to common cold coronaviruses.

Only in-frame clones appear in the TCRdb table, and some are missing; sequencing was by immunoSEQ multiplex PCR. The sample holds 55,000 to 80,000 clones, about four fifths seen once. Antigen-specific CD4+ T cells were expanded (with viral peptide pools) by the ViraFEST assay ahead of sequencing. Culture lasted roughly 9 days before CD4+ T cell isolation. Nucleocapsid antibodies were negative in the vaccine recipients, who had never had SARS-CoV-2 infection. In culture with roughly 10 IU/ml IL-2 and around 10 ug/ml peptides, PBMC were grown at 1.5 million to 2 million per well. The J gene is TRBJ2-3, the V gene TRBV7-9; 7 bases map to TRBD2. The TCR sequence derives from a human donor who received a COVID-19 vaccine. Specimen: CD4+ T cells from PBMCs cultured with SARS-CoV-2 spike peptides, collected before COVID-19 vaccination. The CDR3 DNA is TGTGCCAGCGGGGTGCGGGGGAGCAGCACAGATACGCAGTATTTT. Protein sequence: CASGVRGSSTDTQYF.